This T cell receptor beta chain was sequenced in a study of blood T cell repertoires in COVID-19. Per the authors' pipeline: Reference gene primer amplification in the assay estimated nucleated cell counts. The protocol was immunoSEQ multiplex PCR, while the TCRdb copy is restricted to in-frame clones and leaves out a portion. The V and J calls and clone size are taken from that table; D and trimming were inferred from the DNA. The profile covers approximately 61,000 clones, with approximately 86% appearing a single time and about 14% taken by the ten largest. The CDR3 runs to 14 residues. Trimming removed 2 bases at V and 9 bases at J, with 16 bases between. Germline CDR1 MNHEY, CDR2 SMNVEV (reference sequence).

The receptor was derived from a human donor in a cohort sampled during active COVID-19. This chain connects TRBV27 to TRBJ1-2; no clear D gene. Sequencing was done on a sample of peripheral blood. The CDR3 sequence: CASSLRSQLGSYTF. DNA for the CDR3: TGTGCCAGCAGTTTAAGGTCCCAGCTAGGAAGCTACACCTTC.